The 6 T cell receptor beta chains below all came from one sample that was sequenced in a study of CD8 T cells in Susac syndrome. Random hexamers primed reverse transcription of about 0.45 to 1 ug RNA. TCRdb processed the immunoSEQ multiplex PCR reads anew with MiXCR; each CDR3 protein has one entry. The sample records about 47,000 distinct CDR3 sequences, almost 95% being singletons. The specimen was CD8+ T cells from PBMCs. The receptors come from a human donor in good health.

This chain links TRBV24-1 with TRBJ2-1; TRBD2 aligns across 9 bases. CDR3 size: 13 residues. With V trimmed by 3 bases and J by 12 bases, 5 bases remained unmatched. Germline CDR1 and CDR2: KGHDR and SFDVKD. In nucleotides, the CDR3 is TGTGCCACCAGTGATAATAGCGGGAGTGGGCAGTTCTTC. This translates into CATSDNSGSGQFF.

This clonotype was recorded only once. The V gene is TRBV19, the J gene TRBJ2-5, with 11 bases aligning to TRBD2. This CDR3 comprises 15 residues. Germline values: CDR1 LNHDA, CDR2 SQIVND (reference sequence). V shed 5 bases and J 0 bases; nucleotides not matched to a gene: 2. In nucleotides, the CDR3 is TGTGCCAGTAGTCGGACTAGCGGGTACCAAGAGACCCAGTACTTC. Protein: CASSRTSGYQETQYF. Together with reference TRBV19 and TRBJ2-5, the CDR3 gives the full variable domain: DGGITQSPKYLFRKEGQNVTLSCEQNLNHDAMYWYRQDPGQGLRLIYYSQIVNDFQKGDIAEGYSVSREKKESFPLTVTSAQKNPTAFYLCASSRTSGYQETQYFGPGTRLLVL.

The chain is built from TRBV6-2 or TRBV6-3 and TRBJ2-2; D unresolved. V dropped 0 bases and J dropped 6 bases, with 8 bases sitting between them. From germline, CDR1 is MNHEY and CDR2 SVGEGT. The CDR3 has 14 amino acids. CDR3 bases: TGTGCCAGCAGTTACTCGATGGTCCCCGGGGAGCTGTTTTTT. Encoded protein: CASSYSMVPGELFF.

V is TRBV3-1 and J is TRBJ2-3; 7 bases line up with TRBD2. After removal of 0 bases from V and 3 bases from J, the junction contained 6 bases not matched to a gene. The CDR3 runs to 16 residues. The germline V gene has CDR1 LGHDT and CDR2 YNNKEL (reference sequence). CDR3 bases: TGTGCCAGCAGCCAAGATGCGGCGGGAGTAACAGATACGCAGTATTTT. As protein: CASSQDAAGVTDTQYF.

The genes are TRBV19 and TRBJ1-1; no definite D call. The CDR3 is 18 residues long. V gave up 0 bases and J gave up 3 bases, with 20 bases separating them. CDR1 is LNHDA and CDR2 is SQIVND in the germline V gene (reference sequence). In nucleotides, the CDR3 is TGTGCCAGTAGTATAGATTTCTTCAGAGGGTCCGAGGACACTGAAGCTTTCTTT. Its protein is CASSIDFFRGSEDTEAFF.

This clonotype was picked up one time. The chain carries TRBV29-1 and TRBJ2-3, with TRBD1 matching over 11 bases. The trim removed 6 bases at V and 3 bases at J, leaving 8 bases unmatched. CDR3 size: 15 residues. Germline CDR1 is SQVTM and CDR2 is ANQGSEA. The CDR3: CSVEDRGPGTDTQYF. The CDR3 nucleotides are TGCAGCGTGGAGGACAGGGGGCCGGGAACAGATACGCAGTATTTT.